The 15 T cell receptor beta chains below all came from one sample that was sequenced in a study of vaccination and CD4 T cells after COVID-19 (dated by TCRdb to 2021 to 2024). The treatment or condition label corresponds to: approximately 9-day PBMC culture with coronavirus spike peptide pools or control peptides (ViraFEST assay). The library relied on PCR. TCRdb lists the instrument as Illumina iSeq 100. TCR sequencing of DNA from cultured CD4+ T cells used the Oncomine TCR Beta short-read assay at the Johns Hopkins FTIC core. TCRdb trimmed the raw reads at Q25, called clones with MiXCR and kept productive beta chains. Every entry covers one CDR3 protein and lists the most common genes and DNA from its rows. This sample holds 8,000 to 10,000 distinct CDR3 sequences; about 48% were observed only once. The ten largest account for under 25% of the sample. Their target antigens are unknown. Sequencing used CD4+ T cells from blood, cultured in vitro. These receptors all come from a human donor who had recovered from COVID-19.

The chain recombines TRBV12-3 or TRBV12-4 with TRBJ1-2; no firm D call. The CDR3 covers 15 residues. V gave up 6 bases and J gave up 4 bases, with 18 bases separating them. This CDR3 reads CASRRTRANTYGYTF. The CDR3 DNA reads as TGTGCCAGCAGACGCACCCGGGCTAACACCTATGGCTACACCTTC.

Points on this clonotype: At one of its ends the junction is not consistent with the germline gene, which may arise from a read error. V is TRBV27 and J is TRBJ1-2; the D gene is possibly TRBD1 (6 bases). This CDR3 region has 15 residues. Germline V gene data show CDR1 as MNHEY and CDR2 as SMNVEV (reference sequence). The CDR3 is CTSSLSIGGRYGYTF. The CDR3 bases are TGCACCAGCAGTTTATCTATAGGGGGGAGGTATGGCTACACCTTC.

The V and J genes are TRBV28 and TRBJ2-7, with D maybe TRBD1 (9 bases). This CDR3 has 15 amino acids. V lost 8 bases to trimming and J lost 5 bases, with 22 bases between them. Germline V lookup: CDR1 MDHEN, CDR2 SYDVKM. The CDR3 is CASLGGGTGSDEQYF. The CDR3 nucleotides read TGTGCCAGCCTCGGGGGGGGGACAGGGTCGGACGAGCAGTACTTC.

This chain uses TRBV5-6 with TRBJ1-1; weak D call: TRBD1 (6 bases). This CDR3 is 15 amino acids long. Germline lookup yields CDR1 SGHDT and CDR2 YYEEEE. The V gene lost 4 bases and the J gene lost 3 bases, with 16 bases spanning the gap. CDR3: CASSPSDRRDTEAFF. CDR3 nucleotides: TGTGCCAGCAGCCCCTCAGACAGGCGGGACACTGAAGCTTTCTTT.

V gene TRBV5-1 combines with J gene TRBJ1-1, with D possibly matching TRBD1 (5 bases). V shed 7 bases and J shed 2 bases, with 15 bases lying between them. Germline CDR1 is SGHRS and CDR2 is YFSETQ. The CDR3 totals 14 residues. CDR3 nucleotide sequence: TGCGCCAGCCGACTGGGGGTAGATAACACTGAAGCTTTCTTT. Translating gives CASRLGVDNTEAFF.

The rearrangement uses TRBV2 and TRBJ2-4; D might be TRBD1 (6 bases). Between the trimmed V and J ends, which lost 1 base and 15 bases, there was a span of 13 bases. The germline CDR1 and CDR2 sequences are SNHLY and FYNNEI. This CDR3 is built from 12 residues. CDR3 in DNA: TGTGCCAGCAGTGAAGTTTTTGGACAGCGGTACTTC. Translation gives CASSEVFGQRYF.

The J gene is TRBJ2-5, the V gene TRBV7-2, with 9 nucleotides matching TRBD1. The germline CDR1 and CDR2 sequences are SGHTA and FQGNSA. V dropped 5 bases and J dropped 5; count of bases not matched to a gene: 9. The CDR3 runs 15 residues. The CDR3 DNA is TGTGCCAGCAGCCTGCGACAGGGGGAATGGGAGACCCAGTACTTC. Protein product: CASSLRQGEWETQYF.

This sequence joins TRBV19 and TRBJ1-1; D may be TRBD1 (6 bases). Germline V gives CDR1 LNHDA, CDR2 SQIVND (reference sequence). Trimming cost V 3 bases and J 3 bases, with 11 bases left between them. This CDR3 has 14 residues. The DNA of the CDR3 is TGTGCCAGTAGTATCAGGGGTAGCCACACTGAAGCTTTCTTT. It translates to CASSIRGSHTEAFF.

The chain combines TRBV7-9 with TRBJ2-7; 7 nucleotides line up with TRBD1. This CDR3 contains 12 residues. CDR1 SEHNR and CDR2 FQNEAQ come from the germline V gene (reference sequence). Trimming cost V 7 bases and J 5 bases; bases outside gene matches: 5. CDR3 sequence: CASTETGDEQYF. The CDR3 coding sequence is TGTGCCAGCACCGAAACAGGGGACGAGCAGTACTTC. Combining the CDR3 with reference TRBV7-9 and TRBJ2-7 gives the whole variable domain DTGVSQNPRHKITKRGQNVTFRCDPISEHNRLYWYRQTLGQGPEFLTYFQNEAQLEKSRLLSDRFSAERPKGSFSTLEIQRTEQGDSAMYLCASTETGDEQYFGPGTRLTVT.

This clonotype was seen once. This chain joins TRBV2 and TRBJ1-2; no clear D. The CDR3 totals 13 residues. Germline CDR1 is SNHLY and CDR2 is FYNNEI. V was clipped by 1 base and J by 3 bases, with 6 bases between them. CDR3 in amino acids: CASSEGADYGYTF. CDR3 sequence (DNA): TGTGCCAGCAGTGAAGGGGCAGACTATGGCTACACCTTC.

The J gene is TRBJ2-3, the V gene TRBV7-9; tentative D call: TRBD2 (6 bases). This CDR3 is built from 14 residues. CDR1 is SEHNR, CDR2 FQNEAQ, per germline (reference sequence). The V gene lost 7 bases and the J gene lost 2 bases, with 13 bases spanning the gap. The CDR3 loop is CASIPSAFTDTQYF. The DNA for the CDR3 is TGTGCCAGCATTCCTAGCGCCTTCACAGATACGCAGTATTTT.

This clonotype has just a few counts. This chain connects TRBV7-8 to TRBJ2-7; TRBD2 is a possible D gene (5 bases). CDR1 is SGHVS and CDR2 is FQNEAQ in the germline V gene. Trimming pared 2 bases from V and 4 bases from J, leaving 12 bases between. The CDR3 is 14 residues long. The CDR3 sequence: CASSLRWPGYEQYF. The CDR3 coding sequence is TGTGCCAGCAGCTTAAGGTGGCCGGGATACGAGCAGTACTTC.

The chain uses TRBV28 and TRBJ1-1, with 7 bases identical to TRBD1. V trimming: 5 bases; J trimming: 11 bases; junction bases outside the gene matches: 11. In germline, CDR1 is MDHEN, CDR2 SYDVKM. This CDR3 region has 13 residues. CDR3 amino acids: CASSTGASRVAFF. The CDR3 nucleotides are TGTGCCAGCAGTACAGGGGCGAGCAGAGTGGCTTTCTTT.

V usage is TRBV10-3 and J usage is TRBJ2-5; 7 bases line up with TRBD1. Germline values: CDR1 ENHRY, CDR2 SYGVKD. Trimming took 3 bases from V and 5 from J; bases not matched to a gene: 0. The CDR3 is made up of 12 amino acids. The CDR3 region is CAISDRGETQYF. CDR3 in DNA: TGTGCCATCAGTGACAGGGGGGAGACCCAGTACTTC.

This clonotype was detected only a few times. The genes are TRBV11-2 and TRBJ1-2; D gene ambiguous. V lost 5 bases, J lost 7 bases, and 17 bases lay in between. CDR1 and CDR2 from the germline V gene are SGHAT and FQNNGV. The length of the CDR3 is 14 residues. CDR3 bases: TGTGCCAGCAGCAACCCCCCAGGCCGGGGTGGCTACACCTTC. Protein sequence: CASSNPPGRGGYTF.